These 8 T cell receptor beta chains were sequenced from one sample in a study of T cell changes during pregnancy in multiple sclerosis (dated by TCRdb to between 2017 and 2020). Library generation was performed with the immunoSEQ multiplex PCR assay. TCRdb re-hosts the immuneACCESS table, in-frame sequences only. Its copies lack some clones; in the studies checked, an unresolved V gene accounts for under half of them, and the cause for the rest is not known. A total of 50,000 to 65,000 clones appear in this sample, over 90% of them only once. The top ten constitute 0.65% to 0.9% of the sample. The sample here was peripheral blood, taken in the first trimester of pregnancy. All receptors come from a female donor with multiple sclerosis, enrolled in a pregnancy study.

V gene TRBV7-2 combines with J gene TRBJ2-5; 8 bases agree with TRBD2. The CDR3 spans 17 residues. V was pared by 3 bases and J by 4 bases, with 13 bases of the junction left unmatched. Looked up from germline, CDR1 is SGHTA and CDR2 is FQGNSA. The CDR3 protein is CASSFDRAGVRGETQYF. Here the CDR3 DNA reads TGTGCCAGCAGCTTCGATCGAGCGGGGGTGAGAGGAGAGACCCAGTACTTC. Looking up the rest from reference TRBV7-2 and TRBJ2-5 gives the full variable domain: GAGVSQSPSNKVTEKGKDVELRCDPISGHTALYWYRQSLGQGLEFLIYFQGNSAPDKSGLPSDRFSAERTGGSVSTLTIQRTQQEDSAVYLCASSFDRAGVRGETQYFGPGTRLLVL.

J is TRBJ2-5 and V is TRBV25-1; D not certain. The V and J ends lost 0 bases and 1 base respectively, with 15 bases between them. Germline CDR1 MGHDK, CDR2 SYGVNS. This CDR3 comprises 17 residues. This chain's CDR3 is CASSEYTSTIVQETQYF. CDR3 nucleotide sequence: TGTGCCAGCAGTGAATATACATCGACAATCGTCCAAGAGACCCAGTACTTC. Based on the CDR3 plus reference TRBV25-1 and TRBJ2-5, the full variable domain is EADIYQTPRYLVIGTGKKITLECSQTMGHDKMYWYQQDPGMELHLIHYSYGVNSTEKGDLSSESTVSRIRTEHFPLTLESARPSHTSQYLCASSEYTSTIVQETQYFGPGTRLLVL.

The rearrangement links TRBV9 to TRBJ1-1, with TRBD1 as a possible D gene (5 bases). The CDR3 spans 14 residues. Per the germline V gene, CDR1 is SGDLS and CDR2 is YYNGEE. V shed 4 bases and J shed 4 bases, with 14 bases lying between them. The CDR3 nucleotides read TGTGCCAGCAGCCCCCACCAGGGCGGCACTGAAGCTTTCTTT. Protein product: CASSPHQGGTEAFF.

This clone appeared a single time. The CDR3 here is CASSYVGQGNQGYTF. In nucleotides, the CDR3 is TGTGCCAGCAGTTACGTGGGACAGGGGAATCAAGGCTACACCTTC. The chain links TRBV6-6 to TRBJ1-2; the match to TRBD1 covers 10 bases. V dropped 2 bases and J dropped 8; count of bases not matched to a gene: 8. Germline lookup yields CDR1 MNHNY and CDR2 SVGAGI (reference sequence). This CDR3 comprises 15 residues.

The V call is TRBV21-1, the J call TRBJ2-5; the D call in the table, TRBD1, was not verified against the DNA. TRBV21-1 is noted as a pseudogene. The CDR3 is 11 residues long. The CDR3, as DNA: TGTGAAGGGGCCGCCCAAGAGACCCAGTACTTC. Its translation is CEGAAQETQYF.

The chain links TRBV11-2 to TRBJ2-7; unclear D gene. V was clipped by 1 base and J by 2 bases, with 9 bases between them. CDR3 length: 14 residues. CDR1 is SGHAT, CDR2 FQNNGV, per germline. Written as DNA, the CDR3 is TGTGCCAGCAGCTTAGGGGCAGTGACCTACGAGCAGTACTTC. Its protein is CASSLGAVTYEQYF.

V is TRBV19 and J is TRBJ2-5, with D perhaps TRBD2 (5 bases). The germline V gene has CDR1 LNHDA and CDR2 SQIVND (reference sequence). This CDR3 has 13 residues. Trimming removed 6 bases at V and 7 bases at J, with 15 bases between. For the CDR3, the DNA is TGTGCCAGTAGGGACTTATCTACGGGGACCCAGTACTTC. It translates to CASRDLSTGTQYF.

The rearrangement joins TRBV9 to TRBJ2-1, with 9 bases fitting TRBD2. Germline lookup yields CDR1 SGDLS and CDR2 YYNGEE. The V and J ends lost 2 bases and 8 bases, in that order; junction bases with no gene match: 5. The CDR3 contains 14 residues. CDR3 sequence (DNA): TGTGCCAGCAGCGTCTCTAGCGGGGTCGATGAGCAGTTCTTC. Translated: CASSVSSGVDEQFF.